This TCR beta chain emerged from a study of cytomegalovirus exposure and HLA in healthy donors. Study-wide results and limits: A few CMV-associated chains were confirmed in vitro to be specific for CMV antigens.

A word on this clone: Antigen unknown.

CDR1 and CDR2 (germline): MNHEY, SMNVEV (reference sequence). Trimming cost V 9 bases and J 0 bases; bases outside gene matches: 2. CDR3 size: 13 residues. The PCR contained 60 Vbeta and 13 Jbeta primers. Using immunoSEQ multiplex PCR, the repertoire was profiled, and TCRdb retains in-frame clones only, with some absent. Here the sample spans tens of thousands of clones, around nine tenths being singletons. The sequenced material came from PBMCs. This receptor was identified in a man aged 25-40 years in good health and CMV-seropositive. The genes are TRBV27 and TRBJ2-1; TRBD2 matches 7 bases. The CDR3 reads CASKRDSYNEQFF. In DNA, the CDR3 is TGTGCCAGTAAGCGGGACTCCTACAATGAGCAGTTCTTC.